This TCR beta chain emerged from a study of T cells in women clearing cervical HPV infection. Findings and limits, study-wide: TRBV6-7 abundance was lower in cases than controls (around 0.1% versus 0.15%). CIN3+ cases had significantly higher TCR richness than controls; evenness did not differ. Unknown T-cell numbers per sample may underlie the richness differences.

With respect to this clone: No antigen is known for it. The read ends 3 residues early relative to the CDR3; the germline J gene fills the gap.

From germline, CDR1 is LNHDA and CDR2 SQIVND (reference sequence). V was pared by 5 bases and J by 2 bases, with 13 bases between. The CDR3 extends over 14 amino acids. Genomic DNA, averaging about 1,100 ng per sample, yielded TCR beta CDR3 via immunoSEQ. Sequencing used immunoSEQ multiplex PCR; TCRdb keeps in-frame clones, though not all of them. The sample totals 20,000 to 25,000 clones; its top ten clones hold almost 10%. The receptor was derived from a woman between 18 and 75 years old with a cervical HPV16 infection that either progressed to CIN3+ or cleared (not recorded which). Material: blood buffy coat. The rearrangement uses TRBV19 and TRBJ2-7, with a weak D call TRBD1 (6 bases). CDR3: CASSLTGNPYEQYF. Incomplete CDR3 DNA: TGTGCCAGTAGTCTAACAGGGAACCCCTACGAG.